This record concerns one T cell receptor beta chain sequence. The V end was cut by 4 bases, the J end by 2 bases, with 17 bases between. In germline, CDR1 is SGHVS, CDR2 FQNEAQ. The CDR3 spans 16 residues. This specimen belongs to a study of blood T cell repertoires in COVID-19. Study context: Samples taken during acute and convalescent COVID-19 were collected in the United States, Italy and Spain. Sample material is recorded as cDNA or gDNA derived from T cells, B-cell-depleted T cells, or PBMCs.

Original methodology: Nucleated cell number was recorded as an estimate derived from reference gene primer amplification. Repertoires were generated with immunoSEQ multiplex PCR, while TCRdb's copy carries only in-frame clones and drops some. That table supplies the V and J calls and clone size; D and trimming were determined from the DNA. Of tens of thousands of clones listed, about four fifths are singletons. This chain joins TRBV7-8 and TRBJ1-2; the D gene is possibly TRBD1 (6 bases). This TCR was sampled from a man aged 50 or older with acute or convalescent COVID-19. The sample taken for sequencing was peripheral blood. In DNA form, the CDR3 reads TGTGCCAGCAGCTATAGTGGGGCAGGGGCGAACTATGGCTACACCTTC. It yields the protein CASSYSGAGANYGYTF.